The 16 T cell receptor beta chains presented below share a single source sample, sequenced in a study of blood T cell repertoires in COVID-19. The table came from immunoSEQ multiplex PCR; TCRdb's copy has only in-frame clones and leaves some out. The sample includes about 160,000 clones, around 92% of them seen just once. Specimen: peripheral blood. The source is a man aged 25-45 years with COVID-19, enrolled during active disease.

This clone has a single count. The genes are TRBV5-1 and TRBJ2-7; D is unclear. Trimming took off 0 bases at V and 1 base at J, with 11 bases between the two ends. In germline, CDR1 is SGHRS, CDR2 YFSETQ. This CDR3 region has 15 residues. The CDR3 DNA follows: TGCGCCAGCAGCTTGGGAGGTTCGAGATCCTACGAGCAGTACTTC. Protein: CASSLGGSRSYEQYF.

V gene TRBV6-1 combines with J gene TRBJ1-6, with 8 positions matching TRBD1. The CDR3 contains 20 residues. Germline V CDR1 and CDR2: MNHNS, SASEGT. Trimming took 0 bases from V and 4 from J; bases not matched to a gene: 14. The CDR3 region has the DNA TGTGCCAGCAGTGAAGCCGTAGGTGGCAGGGGGCGCCTGTATAATTCACCCCTCCACTTT. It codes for CASSEAVGGRGRLYNSPLHF.

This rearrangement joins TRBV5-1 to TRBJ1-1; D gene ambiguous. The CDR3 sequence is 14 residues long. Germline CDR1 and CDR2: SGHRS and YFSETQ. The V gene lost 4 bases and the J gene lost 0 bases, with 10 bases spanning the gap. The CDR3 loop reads CASSLRGMNTEAFF. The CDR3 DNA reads TGCGCCAGCAGCCTCCGAGGCATGAACACTGAAGCTTTCTTT. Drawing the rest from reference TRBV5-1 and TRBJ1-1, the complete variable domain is KAGVTQTPRYLIKTRGQQVTLSCSPISGHRSVSWYQQTPGQGLQFLFEYFSETQRNKGNFPGRFSGRQFSNSRSEMNVSTLELGDSALYLCASSLRGMNTEAFFGQGTRLTVV.

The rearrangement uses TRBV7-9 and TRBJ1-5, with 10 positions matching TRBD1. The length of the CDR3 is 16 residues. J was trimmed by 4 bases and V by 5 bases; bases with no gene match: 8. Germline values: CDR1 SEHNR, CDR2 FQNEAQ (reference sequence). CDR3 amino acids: CASSPIGGQGNQPQHF. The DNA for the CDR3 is TGTGCCAGCAGCCCCATAGGGGGACAGGGGAATCAGCCCCAGCATTTT.

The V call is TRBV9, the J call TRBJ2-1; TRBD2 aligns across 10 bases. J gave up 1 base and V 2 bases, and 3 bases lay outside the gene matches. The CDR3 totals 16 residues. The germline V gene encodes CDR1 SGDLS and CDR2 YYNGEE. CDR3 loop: CASSVSGGASYNEQFF. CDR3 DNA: TGTGCCAGCAGCGTGAGCGGGGGGGCTTCCTACAATGAGCAGTTCTTC. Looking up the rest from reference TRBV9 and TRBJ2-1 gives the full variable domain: DSGVTQTPKHLITATGQRVTLRCSPRSGDLSVYWYQQSLDQGLQFLIQYYNGEERAKGNILERFSAQQFPDLHSELNLSSLELGDSALYFCASSVSGGASYNEQFFGPGTRLTVL.

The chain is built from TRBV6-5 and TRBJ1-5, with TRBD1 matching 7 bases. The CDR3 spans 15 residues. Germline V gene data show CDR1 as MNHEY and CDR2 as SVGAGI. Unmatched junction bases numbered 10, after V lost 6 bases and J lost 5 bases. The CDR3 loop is CASRLKQGYHQPQHF. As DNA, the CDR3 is TGTGCCAGCAGGCTCAAACAGGGGTATCATCAGCCCCAGCATTTT.

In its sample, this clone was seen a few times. This CDR3 reads CASSPSGGAGQPQHF. In DNA form, the CDR3 reads TGTGCCAGCAGTCCTAGTGGAGGGGCCGGTCAGCCCCAGCATTTT. The V and J genes are TRBV28 and TRBJ1-5, with a possible D match to TRBD1 (5 bases). V shed 5 bases and J shed 6 bases, with 17 bases lying between them. Germline CDR1 reads MDHEN; CDR2 reads SYDVKM. CDR3 length: 15 residues.

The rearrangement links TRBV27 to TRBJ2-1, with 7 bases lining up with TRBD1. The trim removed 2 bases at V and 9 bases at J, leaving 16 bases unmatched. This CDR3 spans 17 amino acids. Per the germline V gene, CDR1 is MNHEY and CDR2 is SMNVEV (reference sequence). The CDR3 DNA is TGTGCCAGCAGTTTAGAGTTCCCGGGACAGAAATTCAGTGAGCAGTTCTTC. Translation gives CASSLEFPGQKFSEQFF.

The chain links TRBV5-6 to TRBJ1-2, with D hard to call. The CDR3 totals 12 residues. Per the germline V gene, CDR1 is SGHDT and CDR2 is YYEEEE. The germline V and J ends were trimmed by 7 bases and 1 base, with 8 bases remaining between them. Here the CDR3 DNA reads TGTGCCAGCCAGACACTTAACTATGGCTACACCTTC. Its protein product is CASQTLNYGYTF.

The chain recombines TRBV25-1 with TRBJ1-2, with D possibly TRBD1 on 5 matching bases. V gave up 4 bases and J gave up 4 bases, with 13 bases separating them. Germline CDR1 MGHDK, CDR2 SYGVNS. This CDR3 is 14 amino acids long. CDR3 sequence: CASSGHDRFYGYTF. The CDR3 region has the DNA TGTGCCAGCAGTGGCCACGACAGATTCTATGGCTACACCTTC.

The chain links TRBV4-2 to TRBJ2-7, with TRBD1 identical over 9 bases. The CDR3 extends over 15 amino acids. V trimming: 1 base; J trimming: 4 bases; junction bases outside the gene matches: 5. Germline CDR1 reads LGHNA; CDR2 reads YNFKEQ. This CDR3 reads CASSQGGTGRYEQYF. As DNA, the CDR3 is TGTGCCAGCAGCCAAGGAGGGACAGGGAGGTACGAGCAGTACTTC.

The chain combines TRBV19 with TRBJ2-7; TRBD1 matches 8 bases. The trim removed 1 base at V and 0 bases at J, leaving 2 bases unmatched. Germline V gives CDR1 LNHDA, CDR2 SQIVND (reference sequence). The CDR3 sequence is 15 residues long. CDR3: CASSIGQGLSYEQYF. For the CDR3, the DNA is TGTGCCAGTAGTATAGGACAGGGGCTCTCCTACGAGCAGTACTTC.

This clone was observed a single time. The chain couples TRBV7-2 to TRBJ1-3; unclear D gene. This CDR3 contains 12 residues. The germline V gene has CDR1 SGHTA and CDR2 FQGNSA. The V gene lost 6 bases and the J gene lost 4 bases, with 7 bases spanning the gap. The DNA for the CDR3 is TGTGCCAGCAGTCGAACAGGAAACACCATATATTTT. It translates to CASSRTGNTIYF.

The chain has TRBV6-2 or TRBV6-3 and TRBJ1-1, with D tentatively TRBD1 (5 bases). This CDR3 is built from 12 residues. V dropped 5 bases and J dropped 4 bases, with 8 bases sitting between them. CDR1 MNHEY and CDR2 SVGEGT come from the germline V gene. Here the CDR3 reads CASSQTVTEAFF. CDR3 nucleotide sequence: TGTGCCAGCAGTCAGACAGTCACTGAAGCTTTCTTT.

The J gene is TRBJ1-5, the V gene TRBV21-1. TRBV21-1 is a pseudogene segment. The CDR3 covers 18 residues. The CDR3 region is CASSKAAGPGESNQPQHF. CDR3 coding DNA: TGTGCCAGCAGCAAAGCCGCTGGACCGGGGGAGAGCAATCAGCCCCAGCATTTT.

In DNA form, the CDR3 reads TGCGCCAGCAGCTTACAGAACTATGGCTACACCTTC. It is translated as CASSLQNYGYTF. V gene TRBV5-1 combines with J gene TRBJ1-2; D gene uncertain. The CDR3 spans 12 residues. V was cut by 2 bases and J by 2 bases, with 4 bases left in between. Germline CDR1 is SGHRS and CDR2 is YFSETQ.